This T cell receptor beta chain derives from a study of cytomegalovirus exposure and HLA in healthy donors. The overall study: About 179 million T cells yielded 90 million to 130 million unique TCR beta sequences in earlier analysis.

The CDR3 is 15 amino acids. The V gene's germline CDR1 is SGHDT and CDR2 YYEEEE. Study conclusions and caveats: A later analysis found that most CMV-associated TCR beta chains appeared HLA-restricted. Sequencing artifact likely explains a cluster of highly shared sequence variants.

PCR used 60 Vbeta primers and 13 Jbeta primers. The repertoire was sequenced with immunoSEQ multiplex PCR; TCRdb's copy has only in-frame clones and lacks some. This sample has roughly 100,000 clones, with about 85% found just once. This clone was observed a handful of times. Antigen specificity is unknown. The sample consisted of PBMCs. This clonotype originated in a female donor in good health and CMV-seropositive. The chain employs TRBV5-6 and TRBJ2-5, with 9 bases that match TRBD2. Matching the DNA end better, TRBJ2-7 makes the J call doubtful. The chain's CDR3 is CASSGLAGRPYEQYF. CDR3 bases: TGTGCCAGCAGCGGCCTAGCGGGGAGACCCTACGAGCAGTACTTC.